A single sample gave rise to the 18 T cell receptor beta chains below, sequenced in a study of blood T cells in healthy people across ages. Primed by a sample-barcoded 5' primer and a J-beta primer mix, a second PCR proceeded for 7 to 11 cycles. Each CDR3 protein gets one entry after TCRdb re-called the 5' RACE reads with MiXCR. The table has around 800,000 distinct CDR3 sequences, 35% to 60% seen once. The sample consisted of blood. Source of these receptors: a man older than 75 in good health.

V is TRBV2 and J is TRBJ1-2, with D hard to call. Trimming left V 5 bases short and J 3 bases short, with 10 bases between. Germline values: CDR1 SNHLY, CDR2 FYNNEI. The CDR3 consists of 13 residues. CDR3 protein: CASSNGVHYGYTF. CDR3 nucleotides: TGTGCCAGCAGTAATGGGGTTCACTATGGCTACACCTTC. Combining the CDR3 with reference TRBV2 and TRBJ1-2 gives the whole variable domain EPEVTQTPSHQVTQMGQEVILRCVPISNHLYFYWYRQILGQKVEFLVSFYNNEISEKSEIFDDQFSVERPDGSNFTLKIRSTKLEDSAMYFCASSNGVHYGYTFGSGTRLTVV.

CDR3 sequence: CASSVRTGQNTEAFF. The CDR3 DNA reads TGTGCCAGCAGTGTTAGGACAGGGCAGAACACTGAAGCTTTCTTT. The chain joins TRBV2 to TRBJ1-1; 8 nucleotides line up with TRBD1. J gave up 1 base and V 4 bases, and 5 bases lay outside the gene matches. Germline CDR1 SNHLY, CDR2 FYNNEI. The length of the CDR3 is 15 residues.

This sequence joins TRBV10-3 and TRBJ1-1; 9 bases are shared with TRBD1. Germline CDR1 is ENHRY and CDR2 is SYGVKD. This CDR3 has 17 residues. V was clipped by 4 bases and J by 0 bases; unmatched bases: 9. The CDR3 spells CAISARQGETLNTEAFF. The CDR3 region has the DNA TGTGCCATCAGTGCGCGACAGGGGGAGACCCTGAACACTGAAGCTTTCTTT.

Only a few counts were recorded for this clonotype. This sequence joins TRBV3-1 and TRBJ1-2; tentative D call: TRBD1 (6 bases). CDR1 LGHDT and CDR2 YNNKEL come from the germline V gene (reference sequence). The CDR3 has 12 amino acids. Trimming took 8 bases from V and 6 from J, leaving 13 bases between them. CDR3 region: CASGRRDNGYTF. The CDR3 DNA reads TGTGCCAGCGGCCGGCGGGACAATGGCTACACCTTC.

This clonotype appeared a few times. V usage is TRBV6-2 or TRBV6-3 and J usage is TRBJ2-7, with 8 bases identical to TRBD1. This CDR3 spans 15 amino acids. Germline loops: CDR1 MNHEY, CDR2 SVGEGT. With V trimmed by 6 bases and J by 1 base, 8 bases remained unmatched. The CDR3 sequence: CASSVTGDQSYEQYF. Written as DNA, the CDR3 is TGTGCCAGCAGCGTGACAGGGGATCAGTCCTACGAGCAGTACTTC.

Only a few counts were recorded for this clonotype. The rearrangement uses TRBV12-3 or TRBV12-4 and TRBJ2-7; D is uncertain. CDR3 length: 13 amino acids. Trimming cost V 4 bases and J 5 bases, with 12 bases left between them. This chain's CDR3 is CASSYHSSDEQYF. The CDR3 DNA reads TGTGCCAGCAGTTACCACTCTTCTGACGAGCAGTACTTC.

J is TRBJ1-1 and V is TRBV7-8, with a weak D call TRBD1 (6 bases). Trimming removed 4 bases from V and 5 bases from J, with 17 bases in between. Germline lookup yields CDR1 SGHVS and CDR2 FQNEAQ. The CDR3 spans 15 residues. The CDR3 loop is CASSSRRGGKTEAFF. CDR3 in DNA: TGTGCCAGCAGCTCCCGACGAGGGGGAAAAACTGAAGCTTTCTTT.

V usage is TRBV6-1 and J usage is TRBJ1-6, with D hard to call. Between the trimmed V and J ends, which lost 2 bases and 8 bases, there was a span of 16 bases. CDR1 and CDR2 from the germline V gene are MNHNS and SASEGT. The CDR3 length is 16 residues. The CDR3, as DNA: TGTGCCAGCAGTGAACTTGCCCGTGGGCGTTATTCACCCCTCCACTTT. Protein sequence: CASSELARGRYSPLHF.

In its sample, this clonotype was seen a few times. This sequence may be a read error, since a much larger clone differs from it by one base. The chain carries TRBV28 and TRBJ2-7; 10 nucleotides agree with TRBD1. The junction had 8 bases not matched to a gene; V was cut back by 6 bases and J by 6 bases. The CDR3 has 14 amino acids. Looked up from germline, CDR1 is MDHEN and CDR2 is SYDVKM. CDR3 region: CASRSGTGVIEQYF. CDR3 DNA sequence: TGTGCCAGCAGATCCGGGACAGGGGTTATCGAGCAGTACTTC.

On this clonotype itself: A junction boundary mismatches the germline segment, possibly from a read error. The gene calls are TRBV6-4 and TRBJ1-2; D gene uncertain. Germline CDR1 and CDR2: MRHNA and SNTAGT. The CDR3 has 15 residues. The CDR3 sequence: CASSDGSSPSDGYNF. In nucleotides, the CDR3 is TGTGCCAGCAGTGACGGGTCTTCTCCCTCGGATGGCTACAACTTC.

This chain connects TRBV10-3 to TRBJ2-7, with 16 bases lining up with TRBD2. Germline CDR1 reads ENHRY; CDR2 reads SYGVKD. With V trimmed by 3 bases and J by 1 base, 9 bases remained unmatched. The CDR3 is 19 amino acids. In DNA, the CDR3 is TGTGCCATCAGTGATATGGGACTAGCGGGAGGGCGACTATCCTACGAGCAGTACTTC. As protein: CAISDMGLAGGRLSYEQYF.

V usage is TRBV7-2 and J usage is TRBJ2-3, with TRBD2 identical over 10 bases. The CDR3 runs 18 residues. Trimming at V came to 3 bases and at J to 1 base, leaving 10 bases not matched to a gene. From germline, CDR1 is SGHTA and CDR2 FQGNSA. CDR3 residues: CASSLRGASGGGTDTQYF. The CDR3 DNA sequence: TGTGCCAGCAGCTTGAGGGGAGCTAGCGGGGGTGGCACAGATACGCAGTATTTT.

Details on this clonotype: This may be a read error, as it is one base from a much larger clone. This chain joins TRBV27 and TRBJ2-1; 8 nucleotides line up with TRBD1. Germline V CDR1 and CDR2: MNHEY, SMNVEV (reference sequence). There are 13 residues in the CDR3. Unmatched junction bases numbered 0, after V lost 6 bases and J lost 2 bases. This CDR3 is CASRGQAYNEQFF. Written as DNA, the CDR3 is TGTGCCAGCAGGGGACAGGCCTACAATGAGCAGTTCTTC.

The rearrangement joins TRBV7-2 to TRBJ2-5; 7 bases match TRBD1. Germline values: CDR1 SGHTA, CDR2 FQGNSA. This CDR3 is 14 amino acids long. The V gene end was trimmed by 9 bases and the J gene end by 5 bases; junction bases not matched to a gene: 12. CDR3 region: CARSSQQGMETQYF. Here the CDR3 DNA reads TGTGCCAGAAGTTCCCAACAGGGGATGGAGACCCAGTACTTC.

Comment on this clonotype: Just one base apart from a much larger clone, this may be a read error. This sequence joins TRBV5-6 and TRBJ2-7; possibly TRBD1 for D (6 bases). The CDR3 extends over 13 amino acids. In germline, CDR1 is SGHDT, CDR2 YYEEEE. V dropped 7 bases and J dropped 0 bases, with 11 bases sitting between them. The chain's CDR3 is CASSGTLSYEQYF. CDR3 sequence (DNA): TGTGCCAGCTCCGGGACACTCTCCTACGAGCAGTACTTC.

The chain employs TRBV5-1 and TRBJ2-1, with 11 bases fitting TRBD2. The DNA end lines up better with TRBJ2-7; the J call may be wrong. The CDR3 spans 18 residues. Per germline, CDR1 SGHRS and CDR2 YFSETQ. In nucleotides, the CDR3 is TGCGCCAGCAGCTCTGGGAGGCTAGCGGGAGGTCCCTACAATGAGCAGTACTTC. It is translated as CASSSGRLAGGPYNEQYF.

The V call is TRBV20-1, the J call TRBJ2-5; 13 bases match TRBD2. Looked up from germline, CDR1 is DFQATT and CDR2 is SNEGSKA (reference sequence). The CDR3 length is 15 residues. Unmatched junction bases numbered 5, after V lost 5 bases and J lost 2 bases. The CDR3 loop is CSAGQGLAGQETQYF. Here the CDR3 DNA reads TGCAGTGCTGGTCAGGGACTAGCGGGACAAGAGACCCAGTACTTC.

The sample holds a few counts of this clonotype. J is TRBJ2-3 and V is TRBV20-1, with 8 bases lining up with TRBD2. The CDR3 sequence is 15 residues long. Trimming at V came to 1 base and at J to 5 bases, leaving 8 bases not matched to a gene. CDR1 is DFQATT and CDR2 is SNEGSKA in the germline V gene (reference sequence). CDR3 in amino acids: CSARGVGLAVDTQYF. CDR3 sequence (DNA): TGCAGTGCTAGAGGTGTTGGACTAGCTGTAGATACGCAGTATTTT.